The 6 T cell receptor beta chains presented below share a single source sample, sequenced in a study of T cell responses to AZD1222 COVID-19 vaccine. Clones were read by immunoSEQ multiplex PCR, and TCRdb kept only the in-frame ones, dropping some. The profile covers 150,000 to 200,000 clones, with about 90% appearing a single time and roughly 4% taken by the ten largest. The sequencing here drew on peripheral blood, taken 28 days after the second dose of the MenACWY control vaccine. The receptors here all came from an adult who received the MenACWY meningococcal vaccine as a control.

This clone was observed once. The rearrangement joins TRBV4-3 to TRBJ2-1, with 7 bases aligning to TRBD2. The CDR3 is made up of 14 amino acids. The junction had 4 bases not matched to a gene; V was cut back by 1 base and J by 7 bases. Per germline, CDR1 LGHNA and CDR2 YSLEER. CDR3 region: CASSQGLAGNEQFF. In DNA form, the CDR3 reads TGCGCCAGCAGCCAAGGACTAGCCGGTAATGAGCAGTTCTTC.

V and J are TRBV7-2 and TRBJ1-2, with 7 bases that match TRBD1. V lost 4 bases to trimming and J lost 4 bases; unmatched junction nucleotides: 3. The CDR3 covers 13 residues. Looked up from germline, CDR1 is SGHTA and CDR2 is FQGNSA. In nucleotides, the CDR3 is TGTGCCAGCAGCTCAGGACAGGTCTATGGCTACACCTTC. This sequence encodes CASSSGQVYGYTF.

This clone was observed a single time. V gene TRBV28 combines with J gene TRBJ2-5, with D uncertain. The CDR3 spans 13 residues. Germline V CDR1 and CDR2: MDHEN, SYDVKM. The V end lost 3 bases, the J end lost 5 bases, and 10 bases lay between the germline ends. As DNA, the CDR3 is TGTGCCAGCAGTTTCTTTACAGTCGAGACCCAGTACTTC. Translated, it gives CASSFFTVETQYF.

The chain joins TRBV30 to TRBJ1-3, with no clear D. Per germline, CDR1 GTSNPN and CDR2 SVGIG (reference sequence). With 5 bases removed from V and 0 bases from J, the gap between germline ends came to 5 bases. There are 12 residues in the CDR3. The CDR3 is CAWDYSGNTIYF. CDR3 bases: TGTGCCTGGGACTACTCTGGAAACACCATATATTTT.

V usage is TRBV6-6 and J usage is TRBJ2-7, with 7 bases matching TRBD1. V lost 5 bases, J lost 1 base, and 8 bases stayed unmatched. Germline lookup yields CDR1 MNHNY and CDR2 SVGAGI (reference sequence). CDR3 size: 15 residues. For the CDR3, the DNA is TGTGCCAGCAGTCGACCCCGGGACAGATCCTACGAGCAGTACTTC. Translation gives CASSRPRDRSYEQYF.

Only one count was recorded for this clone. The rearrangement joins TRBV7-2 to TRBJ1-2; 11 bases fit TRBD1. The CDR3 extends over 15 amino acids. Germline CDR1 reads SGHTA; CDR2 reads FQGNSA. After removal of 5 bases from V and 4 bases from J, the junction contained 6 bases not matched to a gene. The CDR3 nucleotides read TGTGCCAGCAGCGGAGGACAGGGGGCAATCTATGGCTACACCTTC. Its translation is CASSGGQGAIYGYTF.